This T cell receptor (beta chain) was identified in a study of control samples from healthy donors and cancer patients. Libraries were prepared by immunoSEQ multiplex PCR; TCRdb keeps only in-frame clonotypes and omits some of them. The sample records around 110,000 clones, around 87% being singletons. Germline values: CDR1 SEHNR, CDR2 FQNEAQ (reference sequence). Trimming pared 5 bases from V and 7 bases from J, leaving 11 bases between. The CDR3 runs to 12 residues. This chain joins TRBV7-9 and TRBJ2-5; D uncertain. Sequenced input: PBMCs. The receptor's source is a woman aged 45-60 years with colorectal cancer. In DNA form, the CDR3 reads TGTGCCAGCAGCCAGAACACGGGGACCCAGTACTTC. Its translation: CASSQNTGTQYF.